This T cell receptor (beta chain) is from a study of CD8+ T cells in alopecia areata. The V gene's germline CDR1 is SNHLY and CDR2 FYNNEI. The V and J ends lost 3 bases and 4 bases, in that order; junction bases with no gene match: 5. The CDR3 length is 15 residues. Extracted RNA was reverse transcribed, and the resulting cDNA served as sequencing template. The repertoire was sequenced with immunoSEQ multiplex PCR; TCRdb's copy has only in-frame clones and lacks some. The sample lists 200,000 to 250,000 clones, approximately 67% occurring once. The treatment: oral pan-JAK inhibitor, 5-10 mg twice daily. In this sample, this clone turned up once.

Sample: CD4+ T cells sorted from blood, taken around week 42, from a patient treated with tofacitinib. This chain uses TRBV2 with TRBJ1-5; 8 bases fit TRBD1. The sequence was collected from a human donor with alopecia areata. Here the CDR3 reads CASSETGDKNQPQHF. CDR3 sequence (DNA): TGTGCCAGCAGTGAGACAGGGGATAAGAATCAGCCCCAGCATTTT.